These T cell receptor beta chains were read from a single sample in a study of cytomegalovirus exposure and HLA in healthy donors. Clones were sequenced by immunoSEQ multiplex PCR, and TCRdb holds only the in-frame ones, with some missing. The sample comprises 75,000 to 95,000 clones, approximately 57% of which are singletons, and around 6.3% rests with the top ten. Material for sequencing was PBMCs. These receptors were obtained from a woman under 40 in good health and CMV-seronegative. The CDR3 runs from the conserved cysteine through the conserved F or W. A D gene is named only where the DNA matches it firmly. Size is stated for part of the rows, as once, few or many counts, or as a class when the clone is expanded.

12 few TRBJ2-1 . TRBV6-5 TGTGCCAGCAGTTTCGGGATCAATGAGCAGTTCTTC CASSFGINEQFF
14 few TRBJ2-7 . TRBV1 TGCACCAGCAGCGTTGGACTTGCTACCTACGAGCAGTACTTC CTSSVGLATYEQYF
15 . TRBJ2-2 . TRBV19 TGTGCCAGTAGTTACAGGGTTGATTATTCCGGGGAGCTGTTTTTT CASSYRVDYSGELFF
15 . TRBJ2-7 . TRBV5-6 TGTGCCAGCAGCTTGGCGGGACTGTATGCCTACGAGCAGTACTTC CASSLAGLYAYEQYF
16 . TRBJ1-5 . TRBV28 TGTGCCAGCAGTCCCGAGGTGGGTCCTAGCAATCAGCCCCAGCATTTT CASSPEVGPSNQPQHF
14 . TRBJ1-1 . TRBV9 TGTGCCAGCAGCGTAACAGGACAGAACACTGAAGCTTTCTTT CASSVTGQNTEAFF
14 few TRBJ2-4 TRBD1 TRBV19 TGTGCCAGTAACCCGGGACAGGTGGGAAACATTCAGTACTTC CASNPGQVGNIQYF
16 . TRBJ2-7 . TRBV23-1 TGCGCCAGCAGTCAGCATCTAGAGACAGCCGGCTACGAGCAGTACTTC CASSQHLETAGYEQYF
18 . TRBJ1-4 . TRBV21-1 TGTGCCAGCAGCAAAGGTAGGGGACAGGGGGCGTCTAATGAAAAACTGTTTTTT CASSKGRGQGASNEKLFF
11 . TRBJ2-7 . TRBV14 TGTGCCAGCAGCCGGTCTTACAAGCAGTACTTC CASSRSYKQYF
14 . TRBJ2-1 TRBD2 TRBV4-2 TGTGCCAGCTTGCCAGCGGGATCCTACAATGAGCAGTTCTTC CASLPAGSYNEQFF
17 few TRBJ1-2 . TRBV21-1 TGTGCCAGCAGCAAATGGGAACAGGACAATCCGCATGGTGGCTACACCTTC CASSKWEQDNPHGGYTF
14 . TRBJ1-2 . TRBV14 TGTGCCAGCAGCCAAGCCCCAGGCTCCTATGGCTACACCTTC CASSQAPGSYGYTF
13 . TRBJ2-5 . TRBV19 TGTGCCAGTACGCCGGAGGGTAAAGAGACCCAGTACTTC CASTPEGKETQYF
14 . TRBJ2-5 . TRBV11-2 TGTGCCAGCAGCTTAGTCTCAGGGGTGGAGACCCAGTACTTC CASSLVSGVETQYF
14 few TRBJ1-1 . TRBV6-5 TGTGCCAGCAGTTACTCGTTCGGTAACACTGAAGCTTTCTTT CASSYSFGNTEAFF
15 few TRBJ1-1 TRBD1 TRBV5-1 TGCGCCAGCAGCTTGGCACAGGGGCTGGGTACTGAAGCTTTCTTT CASSLAQGLGTEAFF
13 . TRBJ2-3 . TRBV9 TGTGCCAGCAGCGTAGCCCCAACAGATACGCAGTATTTT CASSVAPTDTQYF
15 . TRBJ1-5 TRBD1 TRBV5-4 TGTGCCAGCAGCTTGAAAGGGGGCCTCAATCAGCCCCAGCATTTT CASSLKGGLNQPQHF
14 . TRBJ2-5 TRBD2 TRBV5-1 TGCGCCAGCAGCTTCACTAGCGGCCAAGAGACCCAGTACTTC CASSFTSGQETQYF
16 . TRBJ1-5 TRBD1 TRBV27 TGTGCCAGCAGTTGGACAGGGGCGTCGGGCAATCAGCCCCAGCATTTT CASSWTGASGNQPQHF
15 . TRBJ2-7 TRBD1 TRBV15 TGTGCCACCAGCAGTCGCCACAGGGGGCCTTACGAGCAGTACTTC CATSSRHRGPYEQYF
13 . TRBJ1-1 . TRBV7-9 TGTGCCAGCAGCCCCCAGGGGCGGACTGAAGCTTTCTTT CASSPQGRTEAFF
16 . TRBJ2-5 . TRBV18 TGTGCCAGCTCACCAAAAGGGGGTCAGATACATGGGACCCAGTACTTC CASSPKGGQIHGTQYF
15 . TRBJ2-5 . TRBV5-1 TGCGCCAGCAGCCGTCTCCTGACAGAGAAAGAGACCCAGTACTTC CASSRLLTEKETQYF
14 . TRBJ1-2 TRBD1 TRBV5-1 TGCGCCAGCAGCTTTGGGGGGACAGGGAGTGGCTACACCTTC CASSFGGTGSGYTF
13 . TRBJ1-1 . TRBV18 TGTGCCAGCTCGCGGAGTAGGACAGACGAAGCTTTCTTT CASSRSRTDEAFF
17 few TRBJ2-1 TRBD2 TRBV4-1 TGCGCCAGTACCGACCCTAAGCGGGGGAGCTCCTACAATGAGCAGTTCTTC CASTDPKRGSSYNEQFF
17 . TRBJ2-5 TRBD2 TRBV19 TGTGCCAGTAGTGTGGGACTAGCGGGGGGATACCAAGAGACCCAGTACTTC CASSVGLAGGYQETQYF
13 . TRBJ2-7 . TRBV10-1 TGCGCCAGCAGTGAGTCGATCAACTACGAGCAGTACTTC CASSESINYEQYF
16 few TRBJ1-3 . TRBV5-4 TGTGCCAGCAGCTTAGGGGCCCCCTTCTCTGGAAACACCATATATTTT CASSLGAPFSGNTIYF
15 . TRBJ1-2 . TRBV7-9 TGTGCCAGCAGCTCCTTGGAGGGGGGGGCGATTGGCTACACCTTC CASSSLEGGAIGYTF
15 . TRBJ2-1 TRBD2 TRBV4-1 TGCGCCAGCAGCCAAGTGAACGGGAGGAGGAATGAGCAGTTCTTC CASSQVNGRRNEQFF
14 . TRBJ1-1 TRBD1 TRBV28 TGTGCCAGCAGTCCGTACCGGGACAGACTTGAAGCTTTCTTT CASSPYRDRLEAFF
16 . TRBJ2-1 TRBD1 TRBV28 TGTGCCAGCAGTTCATTGACAGGGGGAACCTACAATGAGCAGTTCTTC CASSSLTGGTYNEQFF
16 . TRBJ1-1 . TRBV28 TGTGCCAGCCCTGACAGGCTGCTGTCGGCCCAATCTGAAGCTTTCTTT CASPDRLLSAQSEAFF
14 few TRBJ1-1 TRBD1 TRBV10-3 TGTGCCATCAGTGGACAGGGGGGTAGCACTGAAGCTTTCTTT CAISGQGGSTEAFF
16 . TRBJ2-7 TRBD2 TRBV28 TGTGCCAGCAGTGTAGCGGGAGAAATAGGGTCCTACGAGCAGTACTTC CASSVAGEIGSYEQYF
19 . TRBJ2-2 . TRBV11-2 TGTGCCAGCAGCTTTAGGGGCGCCGAGAGTAGTTTCGCTAGCGGGGAGCTGTTTTTT CASSFRGAESSFASGELFF
14 . TRBJ1-4 . TRBV6-6 TGTGCCAGCAGTTATGGGCCTGTTAATGAAAAACTGTTTTTT CASSYGPVNEKLFF
15 few TRBJ2-7 TRBD2 TRBV7-3 TGTGCCAGCAGCTTAGCCAGCGGGGCTGGGTACGAGCAGTACTTC CASSLASGAGYEQYF
16 . TRBJ1-6 . TRBV7-9 TGTGCCAGCAGCTTAAGTTCTAGTCTCGAGGGTGGACCCCTCCACTTT CASSLSSSLEGGPLHF
10 few TRBJ2-5 . TRBV29-1 TGCAGCGCCGGCCAAGAGACCCAGTACTTC CSAGQETQYF
13 . TRBJ1-3 . TRBV18 TGTGCCAGCTCCCCCGAGGCCGGAAACACCATATATTTT CASSPEAGNTIYF
11 . TRBJ2-4 . TRBV6-6 TGTGCCAGCAGCTGGCAGAACATTCAGTACTTC CASSWQNIQYF